These T cell receptor beta chains were read from a single sample in a study of control samples from healthy donors and cancer patients. This table comes from immunoSEQ multiplex PCR, and its TCRdb copy is limited to in-frame clones, with some not included. Here the sample spans 60,000 or so clones, roughly 90% being singletons. The specimen was blood. The receptors were sampled from a man in his fifties in good health. Both conserved end residues are part of each CDR3. D genes are given only for firm matches. Some rows mark clone size as missing; the rest say once, few, many or name a class of expanded clone.

D	size	V	J	CDR3	DNA
NA	NA	TRBV15	TRBJ2-7	CATSRGYSYEQYF	TGTGCCACCAGTAGAGGGTACTCCTACGAGCAGTACTTC
NA	few	TRBV11-3	TRBJ1-1	CASSSGMRGNTEAFF	TGTGCCAGCAGCTCCGGTATGCGCGGGAACACTGAAGCTTTCTTT
NA	NA	TRBV6-7	TRBJ2-5	CASSYSEARRQETQYF	TGTGCCAGCAGTTACTCAGAAGCCAGAAGGCAAGAGACCCAGTACTTC
TRBD1	NA	TRBV7-9	TRBJ1-1	CASSPQGYNTEAFF	TGTGCCAGCAGCCCACAGGGGTACAACACTGAAGCTTTCTTT
NA	NA	TRBV3-1/TRBV3-2	TRBJ1-5	CASSRGLGNQPQHF	TGTGCCAGCAGCAGGGGGTTGGGCAATCAGCCCCAGCATTTT
NA	NA	TRBV9	TRBJ1-6	CASSAGRINSPLHF	TGTGCCAGCAGCGCGGGACGTATTAATTCACCCCTCCACTTT
NA	NA	TRBV10-3	TRBJ1-3	CAISGTSGNTIYF	TGTGCCATCAGCGGGACCTCTGGAAACACCATATATTTT
TRBD1	NA	TRBV7-8	TRBJ1-5	CASSLEGQGALLPQHF	TGTGCCAGCAGCTTGGAAGGACAGGGGGCCCTACTACCCCAGCATTTT
TRBD1	once	TRBV13	TRBJ2-5	CASSTGQGKGETQYF	TGTGCCAGCAGCACCGGACAGGGAAAGGGGGAGACCCAGTACTTC
NA	NA	TRBV24-1	TRBJ1-5	CATSDSSNQPQHF	TGTGCCACCAGCGACAGTAGCAATCAGCCCCAGCATTTT
TRBD1	NA	TRBV6-1	TRBJ1-2	CASSELLGQDGYTF	TGTGCCAGCAGTGAGCTCCTTGGACAGGATGGCTACACCTTC
TRBD1	NA	TRBV5-4	TRBJ2-7	CASSLVGQGAGEQYF	TGTGCCAGCAGCTTGGTGGGACAGGGGGCCGGCGAGCAGTACTTC
NA	once	TRBV5-6	TRBJ2-1	CASSPIAWEVVGEQFF	TGTGCCAGCAGCCCGATTGCGTGGGAAGTTGTTGGTGAGCAGTTCTTC
TRBD1	NA	TRBV7-9	TRBJ1-3	CASSPGTVSGNTIYF	TGTGCCAGCAGCCCAGGGACAGTCTCTGGAAACACCATATATTTT
TRBD2	NA	TRBV27	TRBJ2-3	CASSLLGLAGGSADTQYF	TGTGCCAGCAGTTTATTGGGACTAGCGGGAGGAAGCGCAGATACGCAGTATTTT
TRBD2	NA	TRBV4-2	TRBJ2-1	CASSQDGGGLGYNEQFF	TGTGCCAGCAGCCAAGATGGGGGGGGACTAGGGTACAATGAGCAGTTCTTC
TRBD2	NA	TRBV27	TRBJ2-7	CASSFGTSGTFNPHEQYF	TGTGCCAGCAGCTTCGGGACTAGCGGCACGTTCAACCCGCACGAGCAGTACTTC
NA	NA	TRBV5-1	TRBJ1-3	CASSLTWVGNTIYF	TGCGCCAGCAGCTTGACATGGGTGGGAAACACCATATATTTT
NA	NA	TRBV24-1	TRBJ2-1	CATSEYNSEQFF	TGTGCCACCAGTGAGTATAACAGTGAGCAGTTCTTC
TRBD2	NA	TRBV18	TRBJ2-6	CASSPPSGGSGANVLTF	TGTGCCAGCTCACCACCGTCGGGGGGCTCTGGGGCCAACGTCCTGACTTTC
TRBD1	few	TRBV6-6	TRBJ2-7	CASSWTGDEQYF	TGTGCCAGCAGCTGGACAGGGGACGAGCAGTACTTC
NA	NA	TRBV12-3/TRBV12-4	TRBJ2-2	CASSLFAGELFF	TGTGCCAGCAGTTTATTCGCCGGGGAGCTGTTTTTT
NA	NA	TRBV28	TRBJ2-5	CASSPYGTPTETQYF	TGTGCCAGCAGTCCCTACGGGACTCCCACGGAGACCCAGTACTTC
TRBD2	NA	TRBV7-2	TRBJ2-1	CASSSLAGGYNEQFF	TGTGCCAGCAGCTCCCTGGCGGGAGGGTACAATGAGCAGTTCTTC
NA	NA	TRBV28	TRBJ1-5	CASSLRYQPQHF	TGTGCCAGCAGTTTACGGTATCAGCCCCAGCATTTT
TRBD1	NA	TRBV28	TRBJ2-2	CASSTGQGRTGELFF	TGTGCCAGCAGTACGGGACAGGGAAGGACCGGGGAGCTGTTTTTT
NA	once	TRBV28	TRBJ2-3	CASKPWASTDTQYF	TGTGCCAGCAAGCCATGGGCTAGCACAGATACGCAGTATTTT
NA	NA	TRBV5-1	TRBJ2-3	CASSSRSGATDTQYF	TGCGCCAGCAGCTCTCGCTCGGGGGCCACAGATACGCAGTATTTT
NA	few	TRBV27	TRBJ2-3	CASSLGVDSWGADTQYF	TGTGCCAGCAGTTTAGGGGTCGACAGTTGGGGCGCAGATACGCAGTATTTT
NA	once	TRBV5-1	TRBJ2-7	CASSLDRSGRPEQYF	TGCGCCAGCAGCTTGGACAGGTCAGGCCGGCCCGAGCAGTACTTC
NA	NA	TRBV7-2	TRBJ1-1	CASSLAPMTGTEAFF	TGTGCCAGCAGCTTAGCCCCCATGACGGGCACTGAAGCTTTCTTT
NA	NA	TRBV7-8	TRBJ1-3	CASSLSKGTGNTIYF	TGTGCCAGCAGCTTATCAAAGGGAACTGGAAACACCATATATTTT
TRBD2	NA	TRBV5-1	TRBJ2-1	CASSLTSGINEQFF	TGCGCCAGCAGCTTGACTAGCGGGATTAATGAGCAGTTCTTC
TRBD2	NA	TRBV11-3	TRBJ2-1	CASSRHGTSGFYNEQFF	TGTGCCAGCAGCAGACACGGGACTAGCGGTTTCTACAATGAGCAGTTCTTC
NA	NA	TRBV28	TRBJ1-1	CASSWGGPGTEAFF	TGTGCCAGCAGTTGGGGGGGGCCGGGGACTGAAGCTTTCTTT
NA	NA	TRBV19	TRBJ1-1	CASSTGTGNTEAFF	TGTGCCAGTAGTACCGGGACGGGTAACACTGAAGCTTTCTTT
TRBD2	NA	TRBV7-6	TRBJ2-2	CASSLAIHATSGTGELFF	TGTGCCAGCAGCTTAGCAATCCACGCGACTAGCGGCACCGGGGAGCTGTTTTTT
NA	NA	TRBV10-2	TRBJ2-1	CASRSTAYNEQFF	TGCGCCAGCAGGTCGACAGCGTACAATGAGCAGTTCTTC
TRBD1	medium-sized	TRBV7-3	TRBJ1-1	CASSLQGQGAEAFF	TGTGCCAGCAGCTTACAGGGACAGGGGGCTGAAGCTTTCTTT
NA	NA	TRBV4-3	TRBJ2-7	CASSQDGGLAYEQYF	TGCGCCAGCAGCCAAGATGGGGGACTGGCCTACGAGCAGTACTTC
TRBD1	NA	TRBV28	TRBJ1-5	CASSSGQGPYSNQPQHF	TGTGCCAGCAGTTCCGGACAGGGACCGTATAGCAATCAGCCCCAGCATTTT
NA	once	TRBV5-6	TRBJ1-3	CASSFFGTSGNTIYF	TGTGCCAGCAGCTTCTTTGGGACCTCTGGAAACACCATATATTTT
NA	NA	TRBV14	TRBJ2-1	CASSPQRAGASYNEQFF	TGTGCCAGCAGCCCCCAAAGGGCGGGCGCCTCCTACAATGAGCAGTTCTTC
NA	NA	TRBV18	TRBJ2-7	CASSPMAEGLPSYEQYF	TGTGCCAGCTCACCAATGGCCGAGGGGCTACCCTCCTACGAGCAGTACTTC
TRBD1	NA	TRBV19	TRBJ1-3	CASRQGFSGNTIYF	TGTGCCAGTCGACAGGGATTCTCTGGAAACACCATATATTTT
TRBD2	NA	TRBV19	TRBJ2-7	CASSHTSGSQEQYF	TGTGCCAGTAGTCACACTAGCGGGAGTCAGGAGCAGTACTTC
TRBD2	NA	TRBV18	TRBJ2-5	CASSPTSGEQETQYF	TGTGCCAGCTCACCCACTAGCGGGGAACAAGAGACCCAGTACTTC
NA	NA	TRBV18	TRBJ1-3	CASSQGSGNTIYF	TGTGCCAGCTCACAGGGCTCTGGAAACACCATATATTTT
NA	NA	TRBV29-1	TRBJ2-2	CSVDSGTPRTGELFF	TGCAGCGTTGACAGCGGAACGCCCAGGACCGGGGAGCTGTTTTTT
TRBD2	NA	TRBV3-1/TRBV3-2	TRBJ2-3	CASSQLGLAADTQYF	TGTGCCAGCAGCCAACTGGGACTAGCGGCAGATACGCAGTATTTT
TRBD2	NA	TRBV9	TRBJ2-5	CASSVKSGGLETQYF	TGTGCCAGCAGCGTAAAGTCGGGGGGGCTGGAGACCCAGTACTTC
NA	NA	TRBV3-1/TRBV3-2	TRBJ1-1	CASSHQSSVNTEAFF	TGTGCCAGCAGCCACCAAAGTTCAGTGAACACTGAAGCTTTCTTT
TRBD2	NA	TRBV7-3	TRBJ2-1	CASSVSGSDPVYNEQFF	TGTGCCAGCAGCGTGAGCGGGAGTGATCCAGTCTACAATGAGCAGTTCTTC
NA	NA	TRBV18	TRBJ1-1	CASSPQDGGMHTEAFF	TGTGCCAGCTCACCACAAGATGGGGGAATGCACACTGAAGCTTTCTTT
TRBD2	NA	TRBV19	TRBJ2-3	CASSMPAGTDTQYF	TGTGCCAGTAGTATGCCAGCGGGGACAGATACGCAGTATTTT
NA	NA	TRBV14	TRBJ2-5	CASSLVQAEETQYF	TGTGCCAGCAGCCTTGTGCAGGCCGAAGAGACCCAGTACTTC
NA	NA	TRBV10-2	TRBJ2-7	CASSEGRLHYQQYF	TGCGCCAGCAGTGAGGGGCGGTTGCACTACCAGCAGTACTTC
NA	NA	TRBV6-5	TRBJ1-2	CASSYLGQGDYGYTF	TGTGCCAGCAGTTACCTGGGGCAGGGCGACTATGGCTACACCTTC
NA	NA	TRBV28	TRBJ1-1	CASSFGVEAFF	TGTGCCAGCAGTTTTGGGGTTGAAGCTTTCTTT
TRBD2	NA	TRBV18	TRBJ2-7	CASSPTSGRYEQYF	TGTGCCAGCTCACCAACTAGCGGGAGATACGAGCAGTACTTC